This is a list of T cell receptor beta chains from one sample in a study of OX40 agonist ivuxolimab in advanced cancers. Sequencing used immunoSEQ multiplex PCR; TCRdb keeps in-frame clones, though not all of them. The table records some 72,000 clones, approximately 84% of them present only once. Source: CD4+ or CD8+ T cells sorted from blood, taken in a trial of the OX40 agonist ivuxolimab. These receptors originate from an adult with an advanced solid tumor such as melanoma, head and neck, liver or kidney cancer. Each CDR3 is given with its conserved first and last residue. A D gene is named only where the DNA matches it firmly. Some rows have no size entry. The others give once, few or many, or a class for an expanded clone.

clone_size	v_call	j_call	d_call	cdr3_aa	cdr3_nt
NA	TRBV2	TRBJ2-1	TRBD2	CASTGLAGGGNEQFF	TGTGCCAGCACCGGGTTAGCGGGGGGGGGTAATGAGCAGTTCTTC
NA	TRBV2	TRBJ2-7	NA	CASSETGGRGEQYF	TGTGCCAGCAGTGAAACCGGGGGCAGGGGCGAGCAGTACTTC
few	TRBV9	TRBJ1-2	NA	CASSAGGGAHGYTF	TGTGCCAGCAGCGCCGGCGGAGGGGCCCATGGCTACACCTTC
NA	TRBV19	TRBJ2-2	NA	CASGRDTGELFF	TGTGCGTCGGGACGCGACACCGGGGAGCTGTTTTTT
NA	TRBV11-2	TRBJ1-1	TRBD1	CASSSNAGTGSEAFF	TGTGCCAGCAGCTCGAACGCCGGGACAGGGAGCGAAGCTTTCTTT
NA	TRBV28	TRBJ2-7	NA	CASSPRGYEQYF	TGTGCCAGCAGCCCCAGGGGCTACGAGCAGTACTTC
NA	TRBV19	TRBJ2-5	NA	CASSGGGGETQYF	TGTGCCAGTAGTGGTGGAGGGGGAGAGACCCAGTACTTC
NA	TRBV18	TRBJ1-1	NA	CASSPGQDTEAFF	TGTGCCAGCTCACCAGGGCAGGACACTGAAGCTTTCTTT
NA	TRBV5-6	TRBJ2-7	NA	CASSPRTYYEQYF	TGTGCCAGCAGCCCCCGGACTTACTACGAGCAGTACTTC
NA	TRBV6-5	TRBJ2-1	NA	CASSTDAEQFF	TGTGCCAGCAGCACGGACGCGGAGCAGTTCTTC
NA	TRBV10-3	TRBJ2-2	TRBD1	CAISERPGQGNTGELFF	TGTGCCATCAGTGAGAGACCGGGACAGGGGAACACCGGGGAGCTGTTTTTT
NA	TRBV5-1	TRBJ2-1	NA	CASSVGPEVAHEQFF	TGCGCCAGCAGCGTCGGCCCAGAGGTGGCTCATGAGCAGTTCTTC
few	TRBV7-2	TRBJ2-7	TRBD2	CASSLAPLAGGYEQYF	TGTGCCAGCAGCTTAGCCCCTCTAGCGGGAGGCTACGAGCAGTACTTC
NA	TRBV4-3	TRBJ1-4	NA	CASSHVRTASNEKLFF	TGCGCCAGCAGCCACGTACGGACGGCGTCTAATGAAAAACTGTTTTTT
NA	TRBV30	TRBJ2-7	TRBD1	CAWARDRRYEQYF	TGTGCCTGGGCCCGGGACAGGAGATACGAGCAGTACTTC
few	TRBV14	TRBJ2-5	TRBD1	CASSQDLQGAKGETQYF	TGTGCCAGCAGCCAAGATCTTCAGGGGGCGAAGGGAGAGACCCAGTACTTC
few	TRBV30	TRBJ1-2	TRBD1	CAWSDDRAFGGYTF	TGTGCCTGGAGTGACGACAGGGCCTTTGGTGGCTACACCTTC
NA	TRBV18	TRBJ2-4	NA	CASSPLDATQNIQYF	TGTGCCAGCTCACCACTGGACGCAACCCAAAACATTCAGTACTTC
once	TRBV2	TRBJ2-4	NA	CASNTPGTSHGDIQYF	TGTGCCAGCAATACACCGGGGACCTCTCACGGGGACATTCAGTACTTC
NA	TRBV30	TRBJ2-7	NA	CACHLGPAGEQYF	TGTGCCTGTCATCTAGGCCCGGCGGGGGAGCAGTACTTC
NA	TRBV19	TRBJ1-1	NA	CASSISPLVVGKVGSMNTEAFF	TGTGCCAGTAGTATTTCCCCCCTTGTAGTAGGGAAAGTTGGTTCCATGAACACTGAAGCTTTCTTT
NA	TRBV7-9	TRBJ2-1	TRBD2	CASSHKTSGAYNEQFF	TGTGCCAGCAGCCATAAGACTAGCGGAGCCTACAATGAGCAGTTCTTC
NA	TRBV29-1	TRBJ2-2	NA	CSVGRDFSTGELFF	TGCAGCGTCGGCCGGGATTTCTCAACCGGGGAGCTGTTTTTT
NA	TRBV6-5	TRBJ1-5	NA	CASSFGGWVQPQHF	TGTGCCAGCAGTTTTGGAGGCTGGGTTCAGCCCCAGCATTTT
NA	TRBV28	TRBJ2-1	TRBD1	CASNTGQGRRDEQFF	TGTGCCAGCAATACTGGACAGGGGCGACGGGATGAGCAGTTCTTC
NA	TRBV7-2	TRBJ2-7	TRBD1	CASSFGQVYEQYF	TGTGCCAGCAGCTTCGGACAGGTCTACGAGCAGTACTTC
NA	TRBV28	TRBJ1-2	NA	CASSLKGAYGYTF	TGTGCCAGCAGTTTAAAGGGCGCGTATGGCTACACCTTC
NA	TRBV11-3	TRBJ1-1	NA	CASSRRENTEAFF	TGTGCCAGCAGCCGCAGGGAGAACACTGAAGCTTTCTTT
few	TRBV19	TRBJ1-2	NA	CASSIPGIDYGYTF	TGTGCCAGTAGTATCCCAGGGATCGACTATGGCTACACCTTC
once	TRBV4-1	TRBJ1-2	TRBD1	CASSQASPDRAGGYTF	TGCGCCAGCAGCCAAGCTTCCCCCGACAGGGCCGGCGGCTACACCTTC
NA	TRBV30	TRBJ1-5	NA	CAWSVEGAQLNQPQHF	TGTGCCTGGAGTGTGGAAGGGGCTCAACTAAATCAGCCCCAGCATTTT
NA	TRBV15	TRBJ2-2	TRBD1	CATSRSGQASNTGELFF	TGTGCCACCAGCCGGAGCGGACAGGCCTCGAACACCGGGGAGCTGTTTTTT
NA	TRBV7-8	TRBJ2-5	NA	CASSLAGGQETQYF	TGTGCCAGCAGCTTGGCCGGAGGACAAGAGACCCAGTACTTC
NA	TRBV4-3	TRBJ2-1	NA	CASSQAQGRGHNEQFF	TGCGCCAGCAGCCAAGCTCAGGGCAGGGGTCACAATGAGCAGTTCTTC
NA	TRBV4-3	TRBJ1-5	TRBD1	CASSQEWTGGRQPQHF	TGCGCCAGCAGCCAAGAGTGGACAGGGGGCCGACAGCCCCAGCATTTT
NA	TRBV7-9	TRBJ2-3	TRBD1	CASTGDRGSDTQYF	TGTGCCAGCACCGGGGACAGGGGGTCGGATACGCAGTATTTT
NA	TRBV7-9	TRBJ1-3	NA	CASSSLQGKGGNTIYF	TGTGCCAGCAGCTCCCTACAGGGAAAGGGTGGAAACACCATATATTTT